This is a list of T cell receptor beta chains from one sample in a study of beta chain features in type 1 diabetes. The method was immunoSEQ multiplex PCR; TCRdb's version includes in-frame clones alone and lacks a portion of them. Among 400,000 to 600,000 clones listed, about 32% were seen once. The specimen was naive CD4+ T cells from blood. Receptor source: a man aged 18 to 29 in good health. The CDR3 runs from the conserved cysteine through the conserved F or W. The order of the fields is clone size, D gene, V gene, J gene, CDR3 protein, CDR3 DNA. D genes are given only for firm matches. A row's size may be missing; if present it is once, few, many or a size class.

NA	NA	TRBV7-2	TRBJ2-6	CASSFSSGANVLTF	TGTGCCAGCAGCTTTAGCTCTGGGGCCAACGTCCTGACTTTC
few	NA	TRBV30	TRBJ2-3	CAWNPGGLSTEGQYF	TGTGCCTGGAATCCTGGGGGACTCTCCACGGAGGGGCAGTATTTT
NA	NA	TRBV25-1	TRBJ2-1	CASSEETAWNEQFF	TGTGCCAGCAGTGAGGAAACGGCTTGGAATGAGCAGTTCTTC
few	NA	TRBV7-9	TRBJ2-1	CASSSAEGGEQFF	TGTGCCAGCAGCTCGGCTGAAGGAGGTGAGCAGTTCTTC
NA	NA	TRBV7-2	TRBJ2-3	CASSLRPREDTQYF	TGTGCCAGCAGCTTAAGGCCAAGAGAGGATACGCAGTATTTT
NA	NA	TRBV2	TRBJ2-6	CASSESPGTRANVLTF	TGTGCCAGCAGTGAATCGCCGGGGACGAGGGCCAACGTCCTGACTTTC
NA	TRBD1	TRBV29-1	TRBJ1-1	CSVHHDRDRGTEAFF	TGCAGCGTCCACCACGACCGGGACAGGGGCACTGAAGCTTTCTTT
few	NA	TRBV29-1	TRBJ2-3	CSGYDRNTDTQYF	TGCAGCGGATACGACAGAAACACAGATACGCAGTATTTT
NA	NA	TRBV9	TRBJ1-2	CASSVDGNYGYTF	TGTGCCAGCAGCGTAGACGGCAACTATGGCTACACCTTC
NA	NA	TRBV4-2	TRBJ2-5	CASSQDTTAAYQETQYF	TGTGCCAGCAGCCAAGATACGACAGCGGCCTACCAAGAGACCCAGTACTTC
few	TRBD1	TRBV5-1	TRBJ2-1	CASSSGDRDYNEQFF	TGCGCCAGCAGTTCCGGGGACAGGGATTACAATGAGCAGTTCTTC
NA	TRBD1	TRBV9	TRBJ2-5	CASSATGGRETQYF	TGTGCCAGCAGCGCCACAGGGGGTAGGGAGACCCAGTACTTC
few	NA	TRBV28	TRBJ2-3	CASRTDTQYF	TGTGCCAGCAGGACAGATACGCAGTATTTT
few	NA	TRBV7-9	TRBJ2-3	CASSLEALLLTDTQYF	TGTGCCAGCAGCTTAGAAGCCCTCCTACTAACAGATACGCAGTATTTT
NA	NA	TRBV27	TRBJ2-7	CASSLSPVRGSHYYEQYF	TGTGCCAGCAGTTTATCACCCGTGAGGGGCTCACACTACTACGAGCAGTACTTC
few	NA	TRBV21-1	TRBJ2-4	CASSKAPGPAKNIQYF	TGTGCCAGCAGCAAAGCGCCGGGACCTGCCAAAAACATTCAGTACTTC
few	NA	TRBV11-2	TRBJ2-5	CASSRYQETQYF	TGTGCCAGCAGCCGCTACCAAGAGACCCAGTACTTC
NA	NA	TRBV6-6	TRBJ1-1	CASSYGGTNTEAFF	TGTGCCAGCAGTTACGGGGGAACGAACACTGAAGCTTTCTTT
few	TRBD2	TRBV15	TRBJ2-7	CATSSLAGSEEQYF	TGTGCCACCAGCAGCCTAGCGGGATCGGAAGAGCAGTACTTC
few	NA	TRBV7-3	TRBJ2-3	CASSPLGGTDTQYF	TGTGCCAGCAGCCCACTTGGGGGGACAGATACGCAGTATTTT
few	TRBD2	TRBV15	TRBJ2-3	CATSRDILAGPLSTDTQYF	TGTGCCACCAGCAGAGATATACTAGCGGGACCACTTAGCACAGATACGCAGTATTTT
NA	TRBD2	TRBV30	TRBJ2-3	CAWSGLLAGDTQYF	TGTGCCTGGAGTGGGTTGCTAGCGGGAGATACGCAGTATTTT
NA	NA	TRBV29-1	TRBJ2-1	CSAKNNEQFF	TGCAGCGCTAAGAACAATGAGCAGTTCTTC
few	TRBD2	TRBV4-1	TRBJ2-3	CASSHGIAGRRYF	TGCGCCAGCAGCCATGGAATAGCGGGACGTCGGTATTTT
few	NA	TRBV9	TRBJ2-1	CASSVAGENEQFF	TGTGCCAGCAGCGTAGCTGGAGAGAATGAGCAGTTCTTC
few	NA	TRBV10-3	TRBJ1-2	CAMMTSYGYTF	TGTGCCATGATGACAAGCTATGGCTACACCTTC
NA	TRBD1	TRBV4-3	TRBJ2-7	CASSRTGGTYEQYF	TGCGCCAGCAGTCGTACAGGGGGAACCTACGAGCAGTACTTC
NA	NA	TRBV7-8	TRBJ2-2	CASSFGAENTGELFF	TGTGCCAGCAGCTTTGGAGCGGAAAACACCGGGGAGCTGTTTTTT
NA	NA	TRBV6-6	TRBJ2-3	CASSSGDTGFADTQYF	TGTGCCAGCAGTTCGGGAGATACAGGGTTTGCAGATACGCAGTATTTT
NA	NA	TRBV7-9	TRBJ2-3	CASSPRTADPTDTQYF	TGTGCCAGCAGCCCCAGGACAGCCGACCCCACAGATACGCAGTATTTT
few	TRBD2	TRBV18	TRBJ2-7	CASSSSSGTYEQYF	TGTGCCAGCTCATCCTCTAGCGGAACCTACGAGCAGTACTTC
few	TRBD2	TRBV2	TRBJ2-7	CASNRLAGGRYEQYF	TGTGCCAGCAATCGACTAGCGGGAGGGAGGTACGAGCAGTACTTC
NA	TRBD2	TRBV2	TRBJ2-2	CASSQLAAGELFF	TGTGCCAGCAGTCAACTAGCGGCCGGGGAGCTGTTTTTT
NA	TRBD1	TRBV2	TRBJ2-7	CASSAGTGQSYEQYF	TGTGCCAGCAGTGCAGGGACAGGACAATCCTACGAGCAGTACTTC
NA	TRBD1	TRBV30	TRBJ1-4	CAWSHMTGGTNEKLFF	TGTGCCTGGAGTCATATGACAGGGGGCACTAATGAAAAACTGTTTTTT
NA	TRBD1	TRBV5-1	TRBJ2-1	CASSFAGTGAGNEQFF	TGCGCCAGCAGCTTCGCCGGGACAGGGGCTGGCAATGAGCAGTTCTTC
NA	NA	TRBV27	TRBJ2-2	CASSPHSRASSTGELFF	TGTGCCAGCAGTCCCCACAGCAGGGCGTCGAGCACCGGGGAGCTGTTTTTT
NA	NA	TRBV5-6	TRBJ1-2	CASRLGRIDGYTF	TGTGCCAGCAGGTTGGGCAGAATAGATGGCTACACCTTC
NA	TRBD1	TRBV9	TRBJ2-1	CASSVGRGRNEQFF	TGTGCCAGCAGCGTAGGCAGGGGGCGGAATGAGCAGTTCTTC
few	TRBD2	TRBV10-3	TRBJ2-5	CAISGTGTSGFQETQYF	TGTGCCATCAGCGGGACCGGGACTAGCGGCTTCCAAGAGACCCAGTACTTC
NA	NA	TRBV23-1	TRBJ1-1	CASSQSDRESDNTEAFF	TGCGCCAGCAGTCAATCTGACAGAGAATCCGATAACACTGAAGCTTTCTTT
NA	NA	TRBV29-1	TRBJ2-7	CSVGRGGGPRNEQYF	TGCAGCGTTGGAAGGGGGGGAGGGCCTCGGAACGAGCAGTACTTC
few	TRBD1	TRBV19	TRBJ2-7	CASSILPGQGAYEQYF	TGTGCCAGTAGTATCCTGCCGGGACAGGGAGCCTACGAGCAGTACTTC
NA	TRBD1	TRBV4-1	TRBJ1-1	CASSQPRQGTNTEAFF	TGCGCCAGCAGCCAACCCCGACAGGGAACTAACACTGAAGCTTTCTTT